The next 18 T cell receptor beta chains were all read from a single sample in a study of control samples from healthy donors and cancer patients. Here immunoSEQ multiplex PCR was the method, and the copy in TCRdb shows in-frame clones only, minus some. The table has 75,000 to 95,000 clones, more than 85% seen once. Sequenced material: blood. The source is a young woman in good health.

This chain joins TRBV28 and TRBJ2-1; 8 bases are shared with TRBD2. The trim removed 2 bases at V and 1 base at J, leaving 4 bases unmatched. The CDR3 length is 16 residues. In germline, CDR1 is MDHEN, CDR2 SYDVKM. DNA for the CDR3: TGTGCCAGCAGTTTAATCAGCGGGGGTTCCTACAATGAGCAGTTCTTC. Its translation: CASSLISGGSYNEQFF. Full variable domain (outside the CDR3, taken from reference TRBV28 and TRBJ2-1): DVKVTQSSRYLVKRTGEKVFLECVQDMDHENMFWYRQDPGLGLRLIYFSYDVKMKEKGDIPEGYSVSREKKERFSLILESASTNQTSMYLCASSLISGGSYNEQFFGPGTRLTVL.

The chain couples TRBV7-9 to TRBJ1-2; D possibly corresponds to TRBD1 (5 bases). The CDR3 loop spans 14 amino acids. The V and J ends lost 5 bases and 4 bases respectively, with 14 bases between them. Germline CDR1 and CDR2: SEHNR and FQNEAQ (reference sequence). The CDR3: CASSETASGYGYTF. DNA for the CDR3: TGTGCCAGCAGCGAGACAGCTTCCGGCTATGGCTACACCTTC.

The chain links TRBV5-1 to TRBJ2-1, with D uncertain. V lost 4 bases and J 12 bases, leaving 14 bases between the germline ends. There are 12 residues in the CDR3. CDR1 and CDR2 from the germline V gene are SGHRS and YFSETQ. The CDR3 loop reads CASSTTGLGQFF. CDR3 sequence (DNA): TGCGCCAGCAGCACGACCGGGCTGGGGCAGTTCTTC. The whole variable domain, filled in from reference TRBV5-1 and TRBJ2-1, reads KAGVTQTPRYLIKTRGQQVTLSCSPISGHRSVSWYQQTPGQGLQFLFEYFSETQRNKGNFPGRFSGRQFSNSRSEMNVSTLELGDSALYLCASSTTGLGQFFGPGTRLTVL.

This chain uses TRBV7-9 with TRBJ1-4; 8 bases are a match to TRBD1. Germline assignment: CDR1 SEHNR and CDR2 FQNEAQ (reference sequence). V lost 5 bases, J lost 0 bases, and 11 bases stayed unmatched. The CDR3 sequence is 18 residues long. The CDR3 protein is CASSTKGQDWSTNEKLFF. The CDR3 DNA follows: TGTGCCAGCAGCACAAAGGGACAGGACTGGTCAACTAATGAAAAACTGTTTTTT. The full variable domain, in which reference TRBV7-9 and TRBJ1-4 provide the parts outside the CDR3, is DTGVSQNPRHKITKRGQNVTFRCDPISEHNRLYWYRQTLGQGPEFLTYFQNEAQLEKSRLLSDRFSAERPKGSFSTLEIQRTEQGDSAMYLCASSTKGQDWSTNEKLFFGSGTQLSVL.

The V and J genes are TRBV3-1 (or the pseudogene TRBV3-2) and TRBJ1-1; D is perhaps TRBD1 (5 bases). Trimming pared 4 bases from V and 9 bases from J, leaving 15 bases between. Germline lookup yields CDR1 LGHDT and CDR2 YNNKEL (reference sequence). This CDR3 comprises 13 residues. The CDR3 reads CASSPGQDEKAFF. CDR3 sequence (DNA): TGTGCCAGCAGCCCGGGGCAGGACGAAAAAGCTTTCTTT.

V gene TRBV2 combines with J gene TRBJ1-1; D is undetermined. The germline gives CDR1 SNHLY, CDR2 FYNNEI. CDR3 length: 13 amino acids. The V gene lost 3 bases and the J gene lost 0 bases, with 5 bases spanning the gap. The CDR3 DNA is TGTGCCAGCAGTGACCAGGTGAACACTGAAGCTTTCTTT. This translates into CASSDQVNTEAFF.

The chain joins TRBV7-9 to TRBJ1-6, with 8 bases aligning to TRBD1. From germline, CDR1 is SEHNR and CDR2 FQNEAQ (reference sequence). This CDR3 is built from 14 residues. V lost 5 bases to trimming and J lost 10 bases; unmatched junction nucleotides: 7. In nucleotides, the CDR3 is TGTGCCAGCAGCATAGGACAGGGTGCCTCACCCCTCCACTTT. Translation gives CASSIGQGASPLHF.

The chain couples TRBV14 to TRBJ1-1; 7 bases fit TRBD1. The CDR3 has 16 residues. Germline V gene data show CDR1 as SGHDN and CDR2 as FVKESK. Trimming took 1 base from V and 2 from J; bases not matched to a gene: 7. The CDR3 sequence is CASSQATGTSNTEAFF. The DNA for the CDR3 is TGTGCCAGCAGCCAAGCGACAGGGACCTCAAACACTGAAGCTTTCTTT.

This clone was seen a few times. The chain uses TRBV4-1 and TRBJ1-5; no clear D. Germline-derived CDR1 and CDR2 are MGHRA and YSYEKL. The CDR3 is 13 residues long. Trimming shortened V by 0 bases and J by 0 bases, and 0 bases separated the two germline ends. The CDR3 sequence is CASSQDSNQPQHF. The DNA of the CDR3 is TGCGCCAGCAGCCAAGATAGCAATCAGCCCCAGCATTTT.

The chain couples TRBV7-9 to TRBJ1-1, with 9 bases identical to TRBD1. Germline V gene sequence: CDR1 SEHNR, CDR2 FQNEAQ (reference sequence). The V gene end was trimmed by 6 bases and the J gene end by 1 base; junction bases not matched to a gene: 6. CDR3 size: 15 residues. The CDR3 DNA reads as TGTGCCAGCAGTTACAGGGGGCAGGGGAACACTGAAGCTTTCTTT. Translation gives CASSYRGQGNTEAFF.

Only a few counts were recorded for this clone. This sequence joins TRBV12-3 or TRBV12-4 and TRBJ2-5, with D unresolved. Trimming shortened V by 3 bases and J by 2 bases, and 7 bases separated the two germline ends. The CDR3 is 13 amino acids. In nucleotides, the CDR3 is TGTGCCAGCAGTTTCGGTGTACAAGAGACCCAGTACTTC. Residues: CASSFGVQETQYF.

The chain couples TRBV13 to TRBJ2-5, with D tentatively TRBD2 (5 bases). Germline V gives CDR1 PRHDT, CDR2 FYEKMQ (reference sequence). V was cut by 5 bases and J by 1 base, with 11 bases left in between. This CDR3 has 14 amino acids. As DNA, the CDR3 is TGTGCCAGCAGCAAAAAGGACTCCCAAGAGACCCAGTACTTC. This codes for CASSKKDSQETQYF.

The CDR3 DNA follows: TGTGCCAGCAGCTTGGCCTGGGCTTTCGGGGAGCTGTTTTTT. Its translation: CASSLAWAFGELFF. The gene calls are TRBV5-6 and TRBJ2-2; no reliable D call. V was pared by 0 bases and J by 7 bases, with 10 bases between. CDR1 SGHDT and CDR2 YYEEEE come from the germline V gene. The CDR3 spans 14 residues.

The rearrangement joins TRBV7-9 to TRBJ1-1; no clear D. Between the trimmed V and J ends, which lost 4 bases and 2 bases, there was a span of 8 bases. The CDR3 has 13 amino acids. CDR1 and CDR2 (germline): SEHNR, FQNEAQ (reference sequence). CDR3 coding DNA: TGTGCCAGCAGCTCCGCTCTCAACACTGAAGCTTTCTTT. Translation: CASSSALNTEAFF.

The J gene is TRBJ2-7, the V gene TRBV7-3; 7 positions agree with TRBD1. Germline trimming cut 4 bases from V and 0 bases from J; bases unmatched to any gene: 3. Looked up from germline, CDR1 is SGHTA and CDR2 is FQGTGA. CDR3 length equals 14 residues. Written as DNA, the CDR3 is TGTGCCAGCAGCTCGACAGGGAACTCCTACGAGCAGTACTTC. It yields the protein CASSSTGNSYEQYF.

V usage is TRBV10-2 and J usage is TRBJ2-3, with D unclear. Germline lookup yields CDR1 WSHSY and CDR2 SAAADI. V shed 5 bases and J shed 4 bases, with 4 bases lying between them. This CDR3 contains 11 residues. The CDR3 loop reads CASSQADTQYF. The CDR3 DNA sequence: TGCGCCAGCAGTCAAGCAGATACGCAGTATTTT.

The gene calls are TRBV6-4 and TRBJ2-1; D might be TRBD1 (5 bases). The CDR3 has 13 residues. Germline V gene sequence: CDR1 MRHNA, CDR2 SNTAGT. The germline V and J ends were trimmed by 4 bases and 7 bases, with 11 bases remaining between them. This CDR3 reads CASSVQGTNEQFF. In DNA, the CDR3 is TGTGCCAGCAGTGTTCAGGGCACGAATGAGCAGTTCTTC.

This chain links TRBV24-1 with TRBJ2-2, with 7 bases aligning to TRBD1. The CDR3 contains 14 residues. Germline V gives CDR1 KGHDR, CDR2 SFDVKD. Unmatched junction bases numbered 5, after V lost 9 bases and J lost 2 bases. The CDR3 protein is CATAGTENTGELFF. The CDR3 DNA sequence: TGTGCCACCGCCGGGACAGAAAACACCGGGGAGCTGTTTTTT.